These 8 T cell receptor beta chains were all obtained from the same sample, sequenced in a study of blood T cell repertoires in COVID-19. Data came from immunoSEQ multiplex PCR; TCRdb stores just in-frame clones and leaves some out. The table lists roughly 100,000 clones, 87% of them singletons. Sequences were obtained from peripheral blood. These receptors originate from a man between 50 and 59 years old in a cohort sampled during active COVID-19.

V gene TRBV5-5 combines with J gene TRBJ1-2; D gene unclear. The V gene's germline CDR1 is SGHKS and CDR2 YYEKEE (reference sequence). Trimming stripped 1 base from V and 8 bases from J, with 21 bases between. The CDR3 spans 16 residues. CDR3: CASSLKVAGGPWGYTF. The DNA for the CDR3 is TGTGCCAGCAGCTTGAAGGTGGCAGGAGGCCCGTGGGGCTACACCTTC.

The chain has TRBV19 and TRBJ2-1, with 7 bases that match TRBD1. Germline CDR1 and CDR2: LNHDA and SQIVND (reference sequence). V was clipped by 6 bases and J by 6 bases; unmatched bases: 2. The CDR3 consists of 12 residues. CDR3 residues: CASSPGGNEQFF. The CDR3 region has the DNA TGTGCCAGTAGCCCAGGGGGCAATGAGCAGTTCTTC.

This chain joins TRBV15 and TRBJ1-2; TRBD1 matches at 7 bases. This CDR3 region has 15 residues. V lost 8 bases, J lost 4 bases, and 13 bases stayed unmatched. Looked up from germline, CDR1 is LNHNV and CDR2 is YYDKDF (reference sequence). CDR3 nucleotide sequence: TGTGCCACCGATCTCACAGGGGCTTTAGGCTATGGCTACACCTTC. Translating gives CATDLTGALGYGYTF.

V usage is TRBV5-4 and J usage is TRBJ1-3; D perhaps matches TRBD1 (5 bases). The CDR3 is made up of 14 amino acids. Trimming removed 7 bases at V and 1 base at J, with 12 bases between. Germline assignment: CDR1 SGHNT and CDR2 YYREEE (reference sequence). The CDR3 spells CASFPRGSGNTIYF. The CDR3, as DNA: TGTGCCAGCTTCCCTCGGGGGTCTGGAAACACCATATATTTT.

This chain uses TRBV27 with TRBJ1-2; TRBD1 matches at 7 bases. CDR3 length: 14 residues. Looked up from germline, CDR1 is MNHEY and CDR2 is SMNVEV (reference sequence). Trimming took 6 bases from V and 5 from J; bases not matched to a gene: 9. CDR3 coding DNA: TGTGCCAGCAGGGAATACAGGGGAAAGTATGGCTACACCTTC. This codes for CASREYRGKYGYTF.

This chain joins TRBV6-4 and TRBJ1-1; a possible D gene is TRBD1 (5 bases). The CDR3 consists of 14 residues. V lost 5 bases, J lost 3 bases, and 13 bases lay in between. Germline V CDR1 and CDR2: MRHNA, SNTAGT. The chain's CDR3 is CASSSGGADTEAFF. CDR3 DNA sequence: TGTGCCAGCAGTAGTGGAGGGGCGGACACTGAAGCTTTCTTT.

The V gene is TRBV10-1, the J gene TRBJ2-7; the match to TRBD1 covers 7 bases. This CDR3 has 16 amino acids. The trim removed 2 bases at V and 3 bases at J, leaving 10 bases unmatched. Germline V lookup: CDR1 WNHNN, CDR2 SYGVQD (reference sequence). The CDR3 DNA sequence: TGCGCCAGCAGTGAGGGAAAGGGACAGCACCACTACGAGCAGTACGTC. Amino acids: CASSEGKGQHHYEQYV.

The V gene is TRBV19, the J gene TRBJ1-4, with 7 bases lining up with TRBD1. J gave up 2 bases and V 3 bases, and 0 bases lay outside the gene matches. The CDR3 loop spans 14 amino acids. From germline, CDR1 is LNHDA and CDR2 SQIVND (reference sequence). CDR3 amino acids: CASSIRGTNEKLFF. CDR3 sequence (DNA): TGTGCCAGTAGTATCAGGGGGACTAATGAAAAACTGTTTTTT.